The source of this TCR beta chain is a study of blood T cell repertoires in COVID-19. About the research overall: COVID-19 samples from acute and convalescent phases originated in the United States, Italy and Spain. T cells, B-cell-depleted T cells, or PBMCs supplied cDNA or gDNA.

This clone came up once. Libraries were prepared by immunoSEQ multiplex PCR; TCRdb keeps only in-frame clonotypes and omits some of them. In the table there are some 310,000 clones, 90% of which are singletons. V was clipped by 6 bases and J by 7 bases; unmatched bases: 4. CDR1 and CDR2 from the germline V gene are MGHDK and SYGVNS. The CDR3 spans 13 residues. The receptor was isolated from a woman aged 40 to 50 with COVID-19, enrolled during active disease. V usage is TRBV25-1 and J usage is TRBJ1-4; 8 nucleotides line up with TRBD1. The sequenced sample consisted of peripheral blood. The CDR3 DNA is TGTGCCAGCAGACAGGGGGAGGCTGAAAAACTGTTTTTT. Translated, it gives CASRQGEAEKLFF. The complete variable domain, with remaining parts taken from reference TRBV25-1 and TRBJ1-4, reads EADIYQTPRYLVIGTGKKITLECSQTMGHDKMYWYQQDPGMELHLIHYSYGVNSTEKGDLSSESTVSRIRTEHFPLTLESARPSHTSQYLCASRQGEAEKLFFGSGTQLSVL.